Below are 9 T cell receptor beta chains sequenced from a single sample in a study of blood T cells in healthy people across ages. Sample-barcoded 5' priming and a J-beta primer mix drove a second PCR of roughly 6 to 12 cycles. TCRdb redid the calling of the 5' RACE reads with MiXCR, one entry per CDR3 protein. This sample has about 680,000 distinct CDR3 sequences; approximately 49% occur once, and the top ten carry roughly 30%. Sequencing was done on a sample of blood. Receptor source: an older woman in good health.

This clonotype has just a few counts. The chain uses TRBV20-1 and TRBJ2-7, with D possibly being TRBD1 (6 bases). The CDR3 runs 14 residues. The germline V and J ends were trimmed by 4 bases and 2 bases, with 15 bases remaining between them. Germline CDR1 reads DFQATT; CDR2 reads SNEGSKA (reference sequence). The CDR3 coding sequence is TGCAGTGCTATCTCATCGGACAGAGCCTACGAGCAGTACTTC. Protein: CSAISSDRAYEQYF.

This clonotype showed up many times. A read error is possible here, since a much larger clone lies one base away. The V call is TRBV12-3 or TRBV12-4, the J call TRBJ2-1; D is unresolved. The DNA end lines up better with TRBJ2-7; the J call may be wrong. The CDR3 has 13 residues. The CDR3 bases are TGTGCCAGCAGTGTAGTTGTGAACAATGAGCAGTACTTC. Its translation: CASSVVVNNEQYF.

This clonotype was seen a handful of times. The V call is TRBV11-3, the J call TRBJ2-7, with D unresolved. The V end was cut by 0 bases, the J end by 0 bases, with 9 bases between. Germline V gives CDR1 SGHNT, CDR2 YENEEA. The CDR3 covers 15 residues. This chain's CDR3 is CASSLDGTYSYEQYF. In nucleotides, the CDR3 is TGTGCCAGCAGCTTAGATGGCACATACTCCTACGAGCAGTACTTC.

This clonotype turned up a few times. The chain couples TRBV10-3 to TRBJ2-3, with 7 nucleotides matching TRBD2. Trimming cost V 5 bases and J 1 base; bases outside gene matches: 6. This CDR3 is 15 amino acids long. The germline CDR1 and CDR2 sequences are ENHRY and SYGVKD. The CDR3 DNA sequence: TGTGCCATCAGTCGGTCCCTAGCGGGCACAGATACGCAGTATTTT. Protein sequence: CAISRSLAGTDTQYF.

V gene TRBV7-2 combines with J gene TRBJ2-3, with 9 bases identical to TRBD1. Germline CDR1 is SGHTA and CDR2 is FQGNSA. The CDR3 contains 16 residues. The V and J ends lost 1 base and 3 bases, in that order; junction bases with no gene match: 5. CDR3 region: CASSLGPGQGTDTQYF. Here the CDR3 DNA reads TGTGCCAGCAGCTTAGGGCCGGGACAGGGTACAGATACGCAGTATTTT.

The DNA for the CDR3 is TGTGCCAGCAGTACACAGGGGGCGGGGAACACTGAAGCTTTCTTT. Translation: CASSTQGAGNTEAFF. The chain has TRBV6-4 and TRBJ1-1; TRBD1 agrees at 9 bases. CDR3 size: 15 residues. J gave up 1 base and V 5 bases, and 5 bases lay outside the gene matches. CDR1 is MRHNA, CDR2 SNTAGT, per germline.

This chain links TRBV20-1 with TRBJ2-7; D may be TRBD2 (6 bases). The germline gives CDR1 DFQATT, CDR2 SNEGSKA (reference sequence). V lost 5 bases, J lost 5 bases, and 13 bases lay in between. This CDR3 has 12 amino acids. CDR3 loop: CSASLASDEQYF. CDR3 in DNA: TGCAGTGCTTCTCTAGCGTCCGACGAGCAGTACTTC.

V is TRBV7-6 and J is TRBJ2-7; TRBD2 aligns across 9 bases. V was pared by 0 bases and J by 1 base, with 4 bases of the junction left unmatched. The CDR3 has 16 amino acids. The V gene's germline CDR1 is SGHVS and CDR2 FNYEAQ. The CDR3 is CASSLAFLAGSYEQYF. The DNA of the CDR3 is TGTGCCAGCAGCTTAGCGTTCCTAGCGGGGTCCTACGAGCAGTACTTC.

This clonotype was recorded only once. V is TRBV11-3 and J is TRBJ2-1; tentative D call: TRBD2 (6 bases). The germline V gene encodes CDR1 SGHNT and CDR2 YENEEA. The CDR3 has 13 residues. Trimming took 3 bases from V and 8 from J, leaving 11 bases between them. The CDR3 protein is CASSLTSRDEQFF. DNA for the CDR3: TGTGCCAGCAGCTTGACTAGTCGGGATGAGCAGTTCTTC.